These 22 T cell receptor beta chains were sequenced from one sample in a study of OX40 agonist ivuxolimab in advanced cancers. This table comes from immunoSEQ multiplex PCR, and its TCRdb copy is limited to in-frame clones, with some not included. The sample shows roughly 100,000 clones, approximately 85% of them seen only once. Sample: CD4+ or CD8+ T cells sorted from blood, taken in a trial of the OX40 agonist ivuxolimab. The receptors originated from an adult with an advanced solid tumor such as melanoma, head and neck, liver or kidney cancer.

The J gene is TRBJ2-1, the V gene TRBV19, with D perhaps TRBD2 (5 bases). The germline V and J ends were trimmed by 5 bases and 1 base, with 12 bases remaining between them. Germline V gene lookup returns CDR1 LNHDA and CDR2 SQIVND (reference sequence). CDR3 length: 15 amino acids. The CDR3 region is CASSRSGRSYNEQFF. For the CDR3, the DNA is TGTGCCAGTAGTCGAAGCGGCCGATCCTACAATGAGCAGTTCTTC.

The V call is TRBV15, the J call TRBJ1-5, with D perhaps matching TRBD1 (5 bases). Germline-derived CDR1 and CDR2 are LNHNV and YYDKDF (reference sequence). V shed 3 bases and J shed 4 bases, with 7 bases lying between them. This CDR3 contains 13 residues. CDR3 amino acids: CATSSRVNQPQHF. The CDR3 DNA reads TGTGCCACCAGCAGCAGGGTAAATCAGCCCCAGCATTTT.

The CDR3 sequence: CASSIGREMNTEAFF. The CDR3, as DNA: TGTGCCAGTAGTATTGGCCGGGAAATGAACACTGAAGCTTTCTTT. The genes are TRBV19 and TRBJ1-1; no definite D call. Trimming took 3 bases from V and 0 from J, leaving 11 bases between them. The CDR3 is 15 amino acids. Germline V lookup: CDR1 LNHDA, CDR2 SQIVND (reference sequence).

The chain combines TRBV2 with TRBJ2-1; 11 nucleotides match TRBD2. The CDR3 totals 15 residues. Germline CDR1 SNHLY, CDR2 FYNNEI. J gave up 4 bases and V 6 bases, and 5 bases lay outside the gene matches. The DNA for the CDR3 is TGTGCCAGCAGAGCCGGGACTAGCGGTTACAATGAGCAGTTCTTC. This sequence encodes CASRAGTSGYNEQFF.

This sequence joins TRBV7-9 and TRBJ2-5; no firm D call. Trimming cost V 4 bases and J 1 base, with 13 bases left between them. The CDR3 has 15 residues. Germline assignment: CDR1 SEHNR and CDR2 FQNEAQ (reference sequence). This CDR3 reads CASSSPLRTQETQYF. In DNA form, the CDR3 reads TGTGCCAGCAGCTCCCCCCTGAGGACCCAAGAGACCCAGTACTTC.

The genes are TRBV6-5 and TRBJ1-2; D perhaps matches TRBD1 (6 bases). The CDR3 has 11 amino acids. V was clipped by 6 bases and J by 9 bases, with 11 bases between them. Germline V gene lookup returns CDR1 MNHEY and CDR2 SVGAGI. CDR3 sequence (DNA): TGTGCCAGCAGAGGACAGAATCGCTACACCTTC. This translates into CASRGQNRYTF.

The J gene is TRBJ1-5, the V gene TRBV18; TRBD1 might be the D (5 bases). This CDR3 is 16 amino acids long. Trimming took 3 bases from V and 0 from J, leaving 12 bases between them. Looked up from germline, CDR1 is KGHSH and CDR2 is LQKENI. CDR3 in DNA: TGTGCCAGCTCACCCGCCGGGGGGTATAGCAATCAGCCCCAGCATTTT. Translation: CASSPAGGYSNQPQHF.

The chain couples TRBV11-3 to TRBJ2-3; 15 bases are shared with TRBD2. CDR3 length: 19 amino acids. Germline trimming cut 4 bases from V and 2 bases from J; bases unmatched to any gene: 10. Germline CDR1 SGHNT, CDR2 YENEEA. CDR3 protein: CASSSGLAGGRLYTDTQYF. CDR3 bases: TGTGCCAGCAGCTCGGGACTAGCGGGAGGAAGATTATACACAGATACGCAGTATTTT. Complete variable domain (other parts from reference TRBV11-3 and TRBJ2-3): EAGVVQSPRYKIIEKKQPVAFWCNPISGHNTLYWYLQNLGQGPELLIRYENEEAVDDSQLPKDRFSAERLKGVDSTLKIQPAELGDSAVYLCASSSGLAGGRLYTDTQYFGPGTRLTVL.

The rearrangement uses TRBV28 and TRBJ2-3, with 11 bases lining up with TRBD2. CDR3 length: 16 residues. Trimming at V came to 2 bases and at J to 3 bases, leaving 4 bases not matched to a gene. CDR1 and CDR2 (germline): MDHEN, SYDVKM. CDR3 sequence: CASSLVLAGVTDTQYF. The CDR3 DNA is TGTGCCAGCAGTTTAGTACTAGCGGGAGTAACAGATACGCAGTATTTT. Using reference TRBV28 and TRBJ2-3 for the parts outside the CDR3, the full variable domain is DVKVTQSSRYLVKRTGEKVFLECVQDMDHENMFWYRQDPGLGLRLIYFSYDVKMKEKGDIPEGYSVSREKKERFSLILESASTNQTSMYLCASSLVLAGVTDTQYFGPGTRLTVL.

This clone was recorded once. The rearrangement joins TRBV13 to TRBJ2-7; 12 bases agree with TRBD1. The CDR3 extends over 16 amino acids. J was trimmed by 5 bases and V by 5 bases; bases with no gene match: 10. Germline V lookup: CDR1 PRHDT, CDR2 FYEKMQ (reference sequence). The CDR3 DNA reads TGTGCCAGCAGCGGAGAGGGACAGGGGGCTGTAAACGAGCAGTACTTC. Translated: CASSGEGQGAVNEQYF.

The V and J genes are TRBV28 and TRBJ1-4; weak D call: TRBD1 (5 bases). V lost 2 bases and J lost 8, with 15 bases in between. CDR1 is MDHEN, CDR2 SYDVKM, per germline. The CDR3 length is 15 residues. The CDR3, as DNA: TGTGCCAGCAGTTTACCCGGGGGACTCGAAGAAAAACTGTTTTTT. Translation gives CASSLPGGLEEKLFF.

V and J are TRBV7-9 and TRBJ2-2; D is perhaps TRBD1 or TRBD2 (6 bases each). CDR3 length equals 16 residues. The germline V gene has CDR1 SEHNR and CDR2 FQNEAQ (reference sequence). V was shortened by 5 bases and J by 1 base, with 14 bases between the two germline ends. CDR3 bases: TGTGCCAGCAGCCCGACAGAGGGGGGGAACACCGGGGAGCTGTTTTTT. This encodes CASSPTEGGNTGELFF.

This rearrangement joins TRBV7-8 to TRBJ1-2; 9 nucleotides match TRBD1. Germline V gene sequence: CDR1 SGHVS, CDR2 FQNEAQ. The CDR3 runs to 14 residues. The V gene end was trimmed by 5 bases and the J gene end by 3 bases; junction bases not matched to a gene: 4. CDR3 loop: CASSPGQGHYGYTF. Here the CDR3 DNA reads TGTGCCAGCAGCCCGGGACAGGGACACTATGGCTACACCTTC.

The V call is TRBV7-2, the J call TRBJ2-2, with D perhaps TRBD2 (7 bases). V lost 7 bases to trimming and J lost 7 bases, with 19 bases between them. Germline lookup yields CDR1 SGHTA and CDR2 FQGNSA. The CDR3 extends over 15 amino acids. The CDR3 region is CASMSTGGRGGELFF. The CDR3 DNA reads as TGTGCCAGCATGTCCACCGGGGGGCGAGGCGGGGAGCTGTTTTTT.

V usage is TRBV28 and J usage is TRBJ2-1, with a weak D call TRBD1 (5 bases). Looked up from germline, CDR1 is MDHEN and CDR2 is SYDVKM. V dropped 3 bases and J dropped 6 bases, with 12 bases sitting between them. The CDR3 runs 14 residues. CDR3 nucleotide sequence: TGTGCCAGCAGTTTCTCAGGGTGGTTCAATGAGCAGTTCTTC. This gives the protein CASSFSGWFNEQFF. Combining the CDR3 with reference TRBV28 and TRBJ2-1 gives the whole variable domain DVKVTQSSRYLVKRTGEKVFLECVQDMDHENMFWYRQDPGLGLRLIYFSYDVKMKEKGDIPEGYSVSREKKERFSLILESASTNQTSMYLCASSFSGWFNEQFFGPGTRLTVL.

The CDR3 DNA reads TGTGCCAGCAGTAACCGGGACAGGGACTACGAGCAGTACTTC. Its protein is CASSNRDRDYEQYF. This chain joins TRBV6-1 and TRBJ2-5, with TRBD1 matching 9 bases. The last part of the DNA fits TRBJ2-7 better; the J call may be wrong. There are 14 residues in the CDR3. Germline loops: CDR1 MNHNS, CDR2 SASEGT.

This chain links TRBV7-9 with TRBJ2-1, with 13 nucleotides matching TRBD2. Germline V CDR1 and CDR2: SEHNR, FQNEAQ (reference sequence). Losses at the gene ends were 6 bases for V and 10 bases for J; bases not matched to a gene: 9. The CDR3 runs to 15 residues. CDR3 sequence (DNA): TGTGCCAGCAGTCCCTGGACTAGCGGGGGAAAGGAGCAGTTCTTC. As protein: CASSPWTSGGKEQFF.

The chain is built from TRBV19 and TRBJ2-1, with 7 bases that match TRBD2. Germline V CDR1 and CDR2: LNHDA, SQIVND (reference sequence). The V gene end was trimmed by 3 bases and the J gene end by 1 base; junction bases not matched to a gene: 3. The CDR3 loop spans 15 amino acids. The chain's CDR3 is CASSMGGGSYNEQFF. For the CDR3, the DNA is TGTGCCAGTAGTATGGGGGGAGGGTCCTACAATGAGCAGTTCTTC.

V gene TRBV28 combines with J gene TRBJ2-7; D is possibly TRBD2 (6 bases). The CDR3 runs to 18 residues. CDR1 and CDR2 from the germline V gene are MDHEN and SYDVKM. The V end lost 1 base, the J end lost 2 bases, and 21 bases lay between the germline ends. The CDR3 is CASSLYSPGGVPTYEQYF. The CDR3 DNA sequence: TGTGCCAGCAGTTTATATTCCCCGGGCGGGGTCCCTACCTACGAGCAGTACTTC.

In its sample, this clone was seen once. The CDR3 is CAWIGGAQSPGELFF. The CDR3 nucleotides are TGTGCCTGGATTGGGGGCGCGCAAAGCCCCGGGGAGCTGTTTTTT. This chain uses TRBV30 with TRBJ2-2; D is possibly TRBD1 (6 bases). Germline CDR1 GTSNPN, CDR2 SVGIG (reference sequence). The CDR3 length is 15 residues. The V gene lost 4 bases and the J gene lost 6 bases, with 18 bases spanning the gap.

V is TRBV30 and J is TRBJ1-5; 7 bases are shared with TRBD1. J lost 3 bases, V lost 1 base, and 6 bases had no gene match. Looked up from germline, CDR1 is GTSNPN and CDR2 is SVGIG (reference sequence). The length of the CDR3 is 15 residues. The CDR3: CAWSAADRANQPQHF. The DNA for the CDR3 is TGTGCCTGGAGTGCCGCAGACAGGGCCAATCAGCCCCAGCATTTT.

This chain connects TRBV5-1 to TRBJ2-5; D is unclear. The CDR3 has 12 amino acids. The V and J ends lost 6 bases and 2 bases respectively, with 8 bases between them. Germline-derived CDR1 and CDR2 are SGHRS and YFSETQ. The CDR3 DNA is TGCGCCAGCACGGCTGAGCAAGAGACCCAGTACTTC. Residues: CASTAEQETQYF.